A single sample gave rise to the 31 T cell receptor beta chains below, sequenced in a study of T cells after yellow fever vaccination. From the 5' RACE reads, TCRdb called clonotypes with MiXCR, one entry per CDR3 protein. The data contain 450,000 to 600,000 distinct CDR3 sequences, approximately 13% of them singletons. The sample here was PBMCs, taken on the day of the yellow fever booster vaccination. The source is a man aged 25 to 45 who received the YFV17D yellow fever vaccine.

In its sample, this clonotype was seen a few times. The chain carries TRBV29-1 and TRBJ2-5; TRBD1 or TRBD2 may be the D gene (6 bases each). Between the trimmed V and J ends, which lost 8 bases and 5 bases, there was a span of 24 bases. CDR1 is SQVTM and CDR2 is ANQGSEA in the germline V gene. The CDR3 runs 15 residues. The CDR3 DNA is TGCAGCCTTCAAAGGCCCGGGGGCGGGATTGAGACCCAGTACTTC. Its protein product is CSLQRPGGGIETQYF.

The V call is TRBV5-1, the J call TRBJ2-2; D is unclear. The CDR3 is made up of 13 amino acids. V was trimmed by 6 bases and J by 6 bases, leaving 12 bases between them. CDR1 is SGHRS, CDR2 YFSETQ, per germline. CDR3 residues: CASTYDSAGELFF. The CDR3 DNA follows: TGCGCCAGCACTTACGATTCGGCCGGGGAGCTGTTTTTT.

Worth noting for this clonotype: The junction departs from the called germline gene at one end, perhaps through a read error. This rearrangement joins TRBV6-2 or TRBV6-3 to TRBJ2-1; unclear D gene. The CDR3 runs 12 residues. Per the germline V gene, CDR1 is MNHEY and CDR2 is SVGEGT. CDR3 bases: TGTGCCAGCAGTAACTCCTACCATGAGCAGTTCTTC. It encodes CASSNSYHEQFF.

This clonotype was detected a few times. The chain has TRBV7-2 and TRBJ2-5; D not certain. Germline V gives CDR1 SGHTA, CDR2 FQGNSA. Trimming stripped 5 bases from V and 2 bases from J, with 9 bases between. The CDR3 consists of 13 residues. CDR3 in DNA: TGTGCCAGCAGCCCATGGGTACAAGAGACCCAGTACTTC. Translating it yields CASSPWVQETQYF.

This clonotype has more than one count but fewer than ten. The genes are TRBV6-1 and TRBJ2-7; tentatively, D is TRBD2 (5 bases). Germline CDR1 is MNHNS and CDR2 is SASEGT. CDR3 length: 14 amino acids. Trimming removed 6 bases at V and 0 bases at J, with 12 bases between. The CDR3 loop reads CASRPYSASYEQYF. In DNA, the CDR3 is TGTGCCAGCAGACCTTATAGCGCCTCCTACGAGCAGTACTTC.

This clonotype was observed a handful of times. In DNA form, the CDR3 reads TGCAGTGCTAGACCCCCTTTTAGCGGACTTACCAATGAGCAGTTCTTC. Protein: CSARPPFSGLTNEQFF. This chain connects TRBV20-1 to TRBJ2-1, with a possible D match to TRBD2 (6 bases). The V and J ends lost 2 bases and 6 bases respectively, with 20 bases between them. Germline CDR1 reads DFQATT; CDR2 reads SNEGSKA (reference sequence). The CDR3 length is 16 residues.

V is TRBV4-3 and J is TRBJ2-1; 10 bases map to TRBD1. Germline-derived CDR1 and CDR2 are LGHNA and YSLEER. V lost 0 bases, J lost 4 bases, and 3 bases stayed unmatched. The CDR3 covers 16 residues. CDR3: CASSQEGQGGYNEQFF. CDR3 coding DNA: TGCGCCAGCAGCCAAGAAGGACAGGGGGGGTACAATGAGCAGTTCTTC.

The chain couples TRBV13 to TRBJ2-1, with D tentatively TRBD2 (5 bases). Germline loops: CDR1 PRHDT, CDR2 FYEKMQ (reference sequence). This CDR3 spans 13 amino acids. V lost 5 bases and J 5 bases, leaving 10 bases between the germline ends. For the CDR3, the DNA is TGTGCCAGCAGCCCCCTGGGAGACAATGAGCAGTTCTTC. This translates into CASSPLGDNEQFF. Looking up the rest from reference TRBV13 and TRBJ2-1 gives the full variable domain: AAGVIQSPRHLIKEKRETATLKCYPIPRHDTVYWYQQGPGQDPQFLISFYEKMQSDKGSIPDRFSAQQFSDYHSELNMSSLELGDSALYFCASSPLGDNEQFFGPGTRLTVL.

The CDR3 DNA follows: TGCAGTGCTCCTGATGGGGCTAGCGGAACCTACGAGCAGTACTTC. Protein product: CSAPDGASGTYEQYF. V and J are TRBV20-1 and TRBJ2-7; 7 bases line up with TRBD2. CDR1 and CDR2 from the germline V gene are DFQATT and SNEGSKA (reference sequence). V lost 5 bases and J lost 2; bases outside the gene matches: 12. The CDR3 is 15 amino acids.

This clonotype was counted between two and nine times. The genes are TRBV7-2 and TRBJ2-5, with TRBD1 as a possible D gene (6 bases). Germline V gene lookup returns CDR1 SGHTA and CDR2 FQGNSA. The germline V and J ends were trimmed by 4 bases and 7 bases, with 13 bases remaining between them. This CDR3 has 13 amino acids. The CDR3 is CASSSTGLGTQYF. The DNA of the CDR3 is TGTGCCAGCAGCTCAACAGGGCTTGGGACCCAGTACTTC.

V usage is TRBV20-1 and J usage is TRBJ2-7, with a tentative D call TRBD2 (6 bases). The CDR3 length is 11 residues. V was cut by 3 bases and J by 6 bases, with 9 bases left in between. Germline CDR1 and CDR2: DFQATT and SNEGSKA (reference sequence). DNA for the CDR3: TGCAGTGCTAGTGGAGGGAGCGAGCAGTACTTC. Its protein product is CSASGGSEQYF.

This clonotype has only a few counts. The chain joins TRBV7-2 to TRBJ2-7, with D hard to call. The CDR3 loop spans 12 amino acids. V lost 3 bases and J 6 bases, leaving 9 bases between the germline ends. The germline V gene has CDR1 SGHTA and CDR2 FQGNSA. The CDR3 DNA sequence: TGTGCCAGCAGCTTTCCAGCAAGCGAGCAGTACTTC. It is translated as CASSFPASEQYF.

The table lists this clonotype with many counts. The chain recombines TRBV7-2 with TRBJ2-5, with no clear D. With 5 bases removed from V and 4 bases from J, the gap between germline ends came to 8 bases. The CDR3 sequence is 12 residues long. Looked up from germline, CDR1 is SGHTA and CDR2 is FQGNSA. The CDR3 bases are TGTGCCAGCAGCGCCCTCAGAGAGACCCAGTACTTC. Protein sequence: CASSALRETQYF.

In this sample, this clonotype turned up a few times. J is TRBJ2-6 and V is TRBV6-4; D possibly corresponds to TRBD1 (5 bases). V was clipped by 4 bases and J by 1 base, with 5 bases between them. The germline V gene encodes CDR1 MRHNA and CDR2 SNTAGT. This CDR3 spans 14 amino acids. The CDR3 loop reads CASSGTSGANVLTF. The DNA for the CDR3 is TGTGCCAGCAGTGGGACATCTGGGGCCAACGTCCTGACTTTC.

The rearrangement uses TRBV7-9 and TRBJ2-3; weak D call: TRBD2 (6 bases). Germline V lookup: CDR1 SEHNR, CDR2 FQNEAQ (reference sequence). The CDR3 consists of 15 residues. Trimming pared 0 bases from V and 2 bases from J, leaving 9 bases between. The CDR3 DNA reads TGTGCCAGCAGCTTAGCTAGCGGTAACACAGATACGCAGTATTTT. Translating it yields CASSLASGNTDTQYF.

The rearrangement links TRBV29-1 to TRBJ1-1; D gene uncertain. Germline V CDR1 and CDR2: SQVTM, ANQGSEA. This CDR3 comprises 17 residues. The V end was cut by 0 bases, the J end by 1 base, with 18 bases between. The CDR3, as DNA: TGCAGCGTTGAAGATTTGGGTAGGTGGGGAACGAACACTGAAGCTTTCTTT. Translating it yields CSVEDLGRWGTNTEAFF.

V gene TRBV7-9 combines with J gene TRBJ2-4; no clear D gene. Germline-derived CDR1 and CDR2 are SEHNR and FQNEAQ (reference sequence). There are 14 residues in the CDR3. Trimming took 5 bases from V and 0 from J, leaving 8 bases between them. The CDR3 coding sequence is TGTGCCAGCAGCCACTTAGGAGCCAAAAACATTCAGTACTTC. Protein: CASSHLGAKNIQYF. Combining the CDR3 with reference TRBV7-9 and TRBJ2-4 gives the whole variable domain DTGVSQNPRHKITKRGQNVTFRCDPISEHNRLYWYRQTLGQGPEFLTYFQNEAQLEKSRLLSDRFSAERPKGSFSTLEIQRTEQGDSAMYLCASSHLGAKNIQYFGAGTRLSVL.

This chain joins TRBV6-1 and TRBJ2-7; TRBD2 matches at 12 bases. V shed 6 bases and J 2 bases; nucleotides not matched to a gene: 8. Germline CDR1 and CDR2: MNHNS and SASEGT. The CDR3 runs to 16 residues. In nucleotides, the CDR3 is TGTGCCAGCAGGGAGACTAGCGGGAGCTTTACCTACGAGCAGTACTTC. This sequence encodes CASRETSGSFTYEQYF.

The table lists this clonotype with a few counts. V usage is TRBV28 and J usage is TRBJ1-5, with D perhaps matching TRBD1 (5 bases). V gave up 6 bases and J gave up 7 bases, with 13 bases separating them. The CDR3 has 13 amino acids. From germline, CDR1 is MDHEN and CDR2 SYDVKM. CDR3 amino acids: CASRQGSWQPQHF. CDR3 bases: TGTGCCAGCAGGCAGGGTTCGTGGCAGCCCCAGCATTTT.

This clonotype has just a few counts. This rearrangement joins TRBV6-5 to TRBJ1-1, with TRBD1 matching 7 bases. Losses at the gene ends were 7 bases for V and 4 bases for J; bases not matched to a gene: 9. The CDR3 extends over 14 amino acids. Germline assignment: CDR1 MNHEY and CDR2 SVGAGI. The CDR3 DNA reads TGTGCCAGCACTTCTGACAGGGCATCCACTGAAGCTTTCTTT. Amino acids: CASTSDRASTEAFF.

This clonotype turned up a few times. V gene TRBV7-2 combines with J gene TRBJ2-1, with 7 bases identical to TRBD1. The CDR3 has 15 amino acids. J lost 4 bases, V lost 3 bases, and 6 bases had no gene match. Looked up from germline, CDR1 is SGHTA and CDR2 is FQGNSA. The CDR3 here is CASSFLGQFYNEQFF. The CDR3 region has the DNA TGTGCCAGCAGCTTTTTGGGACAGTTTTACAATGAGCAGTTCTTC.

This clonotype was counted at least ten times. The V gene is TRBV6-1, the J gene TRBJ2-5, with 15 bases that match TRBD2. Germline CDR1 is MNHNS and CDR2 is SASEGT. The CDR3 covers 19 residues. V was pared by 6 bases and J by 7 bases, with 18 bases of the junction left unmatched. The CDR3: CASSHGTSGRPLERWTQYF. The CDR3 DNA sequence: TGTGCCAGCAGCCACGGGACTAGCGGGAGGCCGCTTGAAAGATGGACCCAGTACTTC.

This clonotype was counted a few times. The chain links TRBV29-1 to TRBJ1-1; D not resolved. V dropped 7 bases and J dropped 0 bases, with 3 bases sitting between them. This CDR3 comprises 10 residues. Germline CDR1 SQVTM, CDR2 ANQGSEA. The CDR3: CSAMNTEAFF. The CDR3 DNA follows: TGCAGCGCTATGAACACTGAAGCTTTCTTT.

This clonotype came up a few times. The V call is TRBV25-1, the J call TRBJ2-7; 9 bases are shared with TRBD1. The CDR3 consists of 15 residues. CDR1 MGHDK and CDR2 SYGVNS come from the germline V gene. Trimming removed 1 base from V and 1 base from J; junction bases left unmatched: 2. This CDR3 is CASSESDRGSYEQYF. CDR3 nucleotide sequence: TGTGCCAGCAGTGAATCCGACAGGGGGTCCTACGAGCAGTACTTC.

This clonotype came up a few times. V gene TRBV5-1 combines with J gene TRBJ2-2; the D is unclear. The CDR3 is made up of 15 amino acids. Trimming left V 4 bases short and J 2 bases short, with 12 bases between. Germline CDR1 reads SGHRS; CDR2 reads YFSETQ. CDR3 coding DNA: TGCGCCAGCAGCAGCCCGGTTTCCAACACCGGGGAGCTGTTTTTT. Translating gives CASSSPVSNTGELFF.

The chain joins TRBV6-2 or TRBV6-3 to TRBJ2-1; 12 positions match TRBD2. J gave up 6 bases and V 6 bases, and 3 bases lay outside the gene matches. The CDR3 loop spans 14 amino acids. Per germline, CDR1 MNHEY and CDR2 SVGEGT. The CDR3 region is CASRRLAGVNEQFF. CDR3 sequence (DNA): TGTGCCAGCAGACGACTAGCGGGGGTCAATGAGCAGTTCTTC.

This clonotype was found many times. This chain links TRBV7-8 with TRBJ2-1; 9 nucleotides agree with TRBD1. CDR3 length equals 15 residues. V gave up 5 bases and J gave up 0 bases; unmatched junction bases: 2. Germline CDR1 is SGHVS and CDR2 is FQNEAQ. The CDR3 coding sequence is TGTGCCAGCAGCCAGACAGGGGGCTCCTACAATGAGCAGTTCTTC. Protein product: CASSQTGGSYNEQFF.

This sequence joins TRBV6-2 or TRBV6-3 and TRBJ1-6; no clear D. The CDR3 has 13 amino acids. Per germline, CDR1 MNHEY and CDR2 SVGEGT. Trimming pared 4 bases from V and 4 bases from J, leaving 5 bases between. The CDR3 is CASSSQYNSPLHF. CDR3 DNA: TGTGCCAGCAGTTCACAGTATAATTCACCCCTCCACTTT.

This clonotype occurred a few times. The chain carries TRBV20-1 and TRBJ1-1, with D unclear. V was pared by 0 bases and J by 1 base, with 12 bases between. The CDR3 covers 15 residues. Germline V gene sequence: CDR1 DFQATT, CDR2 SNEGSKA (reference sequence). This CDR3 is CSARDWATANTEAFF. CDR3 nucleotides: TGCAGTGCTAGAGATTGGGCAACAGCGAACACTGAAGCTTTCTTT.

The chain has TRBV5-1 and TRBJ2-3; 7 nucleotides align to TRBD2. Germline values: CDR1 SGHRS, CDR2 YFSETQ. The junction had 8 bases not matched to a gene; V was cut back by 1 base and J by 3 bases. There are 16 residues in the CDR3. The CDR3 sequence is CASSLMTGAGTDTQYF. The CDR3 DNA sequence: TGCGCCAGCAGCTTGATGACTGGAGCGGGGACAGATACGCAGTATTTT.

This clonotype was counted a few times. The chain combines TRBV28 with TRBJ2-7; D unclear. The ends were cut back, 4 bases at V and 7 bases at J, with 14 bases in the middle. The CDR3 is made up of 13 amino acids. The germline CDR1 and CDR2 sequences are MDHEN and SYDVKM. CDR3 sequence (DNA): TGTGCCAGCAGTTCCTCGGTCCCGCAGGAGCAGTACTTC. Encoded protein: CASSSSVPQEQYF.